This T cell receptor beta chain is drawn from a study of blood T cells in healthy people across ages. Per-sample PBMC isolation yielded at least 6 million cells. This CDR3 is 13 amino acids long. V lost 8 bases to trimming and J lost 2 bases; unmatched junction nucleotides: 6. The authors ran a second PCR of roughly 6 to 11 cycles using a sample-barcoded 5' primer and a J-beta primer mix. Each CDR3 protein is one row after TCRdb ran MiXCR on the 5' RACE reads. Among more than 900,000 distinct CDR3 sequences, 25% were seen once, and the ten largest hold around 0.75%. The same data also contributed to another study, on T cells of mothers and their children.

The material sequenced was blood. This clonotype was sampled from a girl under 10 years old in good health. The chain carries TRBV12-3 or TRBV12-4 and TRBJ2-7; 7 positions match TRBD1. The CDR3 DNA reads as TGTGCCAGCGGATCCGGGACAGCCTACGAGCAGTACTTC. Protein product: CASGSGTAYEQYF.